This T cell receptor beta chain was captured in a study of blood T cell repertoires in COVID-19. The overall study: Spain, Italy and the United States supplied samples that represented acute and convalescent COVID-19.

V lost 7 bases and J 7 bases, leaving 25 bases between the germline ends. Germline assignment: CDR1 MDHEN and CDR2 SYDVKM. The CDR3 contains 16 residues. Original processing notes: Cell counts per sample came from amplifying reference gene primers. Repertoires were generated with immunoSEQ multiplex PCR, while TCRdb's copy carries only in-frame clones and drops some. Clone size and the V and J calls come from that table; the DNA yielded D and trimming. The sample records 60,000 to 75,000 clones, 80% to 90% being singletons. This receptor was identified in a man aged 30 to 39 with acute or convalescent COVID-19. The chain recombines TRBV28 with TRBJ1-1; maybe TRBD1 (5 bases). Sequences were obtained from peripheral blood. CDR3 sequence: CASIPSEGRKGYEAFF. The CDR3 bases are TGTGCCAGCATTCCCTCGGAGGGGCGCAAGGGATATGAAGCTTTCTTT.